A single sample is the source of the 32 T cell receptor beta chains below, sequenced in a study of control samples from healthy donors and cancer patients. The repertoire was sequenced with immunoSEQ multiplex PCR; TCRdb's copy has only in-frame clones and lacks some. The data hold about 120,000 clones, with 70% to 90% observed a single time. Sequencing was carried out using blood. These receptors originate from a man aged 50 or older in good health.

The chain recombines TRBV11-2 with TRBJ1-5; D is uncertain. Between the trimmed V and J ends, which lost 0 bases and 6 bases, there was a span of 6 bases. CDR3 length: 13 residues. The germline CDR1 and CDR2 sequences are SGHAT and FQNNGV. CDR3 residues: CASSLEVAQPQHF. The CDR3, as DNA: TGTGCCAGCAGCTTAGAGGTGGCTCAGCCCCAGCATTTT.

This clone was seen only a few times. This sequence joins TRBV7-6 and TRBJ1-4; 9 bases are a match to TRBD1. V was pared by 8 bases and J by 8 bases, with 6 bases of the junction left unmatched. Germline V gene sequence: CDR1 SGHVS, CDR2 FNYEAQ. This CDR3 is 13 amino acids long. The CDR3 coding sequence is TGTGCCAGCGGATGGACAGGGGACGAAAAACTGTTTTTT. Amino acid sequence: CASGWTGDEKLFF.

This clone was seen a few times. The J gene is TRBJ2-7, the V gene TRBV20-1, with 7 nucleotides matching TRBD2. The ends lost 3 bases at V and 4 bases at J; junction bases unmatched: 6. The germline V gene has CDR1 DFQATT and CDR2 SNEGSKA (reference sequence). The CDR3 extends over 13 amino acids. The CDR3 region is CSASGRGDYEQYF. The CDR3, as DNA: TGCAGTGCTAGTGGGAGGGGAGATTACGAGCAGTACTTC.

The chain carries TRBV2 and TRBJ2-1; no clear D gene. Germline V CDR1 and CDR2: SNHLY, FYNNEI. This CDR3 contains 11 residues. Trimming left V 1 base short and J 13 bases short, with 8 bases between. For the CDR3, the DNA is TGTGCCAGCAGTGAAGGCCAAAAACAGTTCTTC. Translated: CASSEGQKQFF. The full variable domain, rest sourced from reference TRBV2 and TRBJ2-1, is EPEVTQTPSHQVTQMGQEVILRCVPISNHLYFYWYRQILGQKVEFLVSFYNNEISEKSEIFDDQFSVERPDGSNFTLKIRSTKLEDSAMYFCASSEGQKQFFGPGTRLTVL.

The chain combines TRBV5-4 with TRBJ2-5; a possible D gene is TRBD1 (6 bases). Trimming removed 4 bases from V and 2 bases from J, with 12 bases in between. The CDR3 has 14 residues. The germline V gene encodes CDR1 SGHNT and CDR2 YYREEE (reference sequence). The CDR3 loop reads CASSVSDRQETQYF. The CDR3 coding sequence is TGTGCCAGCAGCGTTTCGGACAGACAAGAGACCCAGTACTTC.

V usage is TRBV5-6 and J usage is TRBJ2-3; D may be TRBD1 or TRBD2 (5 bases each). CDR3 size: 17 residues. With 5 bases removed from V and 3 bases from J, the gap between germline ends came to 22 bases. The germline V gene encodes CDR1 SGHDT and CDR2 YYEEEE. The CDR3 bases are TGTGCCAGCAGAATAGGGGCCCAGAGAGAGGGTACAGATACGCAGTATTTT. As protein: CASRIGAQREGTDTQYF.

This chain joins TRBV3-1 (or the pseudogene TRBV3-2) and TRBJ2-7; 7 nucleotides line up with TRBD1. Trimming at V came to 1 base and at J to 3 bases, leaving 6 bases not matched to a gene. This CDR3 comprises 15 residues. Germline lookup yields CDR1 LGHDT and CDR2 YNNKEL (reference sequence). The CDR3, as DNA: TGTGCCAGCAGCCAAGTCGAGGGGGCCCACTACGAGCAGTACTTC. Translating gives CASSQVEGAHYEQYF.

The V gene is TRBV5-1, the J gene TRBJ1-1, with D possibly being TRBD1 (5 bases). The CDR3 spans 15 residues. The V end lost 1 base, the J end lost 1 base, and 11 bases lay between the germline ends. Germline V lookup: CDR1 SGHRS, CDR2 YFSETQ. The CDR3 coding sequence is TGCGCCAGCAGCTTGACAGGAGGAAGGAACACTGAAGCTTTCTTT. Amino acids: CASSLTGGRNTEAFF.

The gene calls are TRBV4-3 and TRBJ1-1; D uncertain. Germline CDR1 is LGHNA and CDR2 is YSLEER. There are 18 residues in the CDR3. Trimming removed 3 bases from V and 0 bases from J, with 20 bases in between. The chain's CDR3 is CASSQSAPLGGMNTEAFF. The CDR3 coding sequence is TGCGCCAGCAGCCAGTCCGCCCCGCTGGGAGGGATGAACACTGAAGCTTTCTTT.

J is TRBJ2-2 and V is TRBV11-1; TRBD2 is a possible D gene (5 bases). The germline V gene encodes CDR1 SGHAT and CDR2 FQDESV (reference sequence). Trimming left V 2 bases short and J 0 bases short, with 7 bases between. The CDR3 length is 15 residues. CDR3 bases: TGTGCCAGCAGCTTAAACGGGGCGAACACCGGGGAGCTGTTTTTT. This codes for CASSLNGANTGELFF.

The chain couples TRBV25-1 to TRBJ2-7, with 7 nucleotides matching TRBD2. The CDR3 is 14 amino acids. Trimming removed 11 bases from V and 2 bases from J; junction bases left unmatched: 12. The germline CDR1 and CDR2 sequences are MGHDK and SYGVNS. The CDR3 nucleotides read TGTGCCCCCGGGGGGTGCAGGGACCCCTACGAGCAGTACTTC. Translation: CAPGGCRDPYEQYF.

The V call is TRBV1, the J call TRBJ2-5; the table assigns TRBD1, which was not confirmed against the DNA. TRBV1 is a recognized pseudogene. This CDR3 spans 15 amino acids. CDR3 region: CTSSQDVQGGETQYF. The CDR3 region has the DNA TGCACCAGCAGCCAAGATGTACAGGGTGGGGAGACCCAGTACTTC.

In the case of this clone: Compared with germline, one end of the junction differs, possibly owing to a read error. Other DNA sequences in this sample translate to the same CDR3. V usage is TRBV6-2 or TRBV6-3 and J usage is TRBJ2-3; 12 nucleotides agree with TRBD1. Per the germline V gene, CDR1 is MNHEY and CDR2 is SVGEGT. The CDR3 has 15 residues. The CDR3: CASSYWDRGPDTQYF. The CDR3 bases are TGTGCTAGCAGCTACTGGGACAGGGGGCCAGATACGCAGTATTTT.

The V and J genes are TRBV5-1 and TRBJ1-1; D is ambiguous. Germline-derived CDR1 and CDR2 are SGHRS and YFSETQ. Trimming took off 1 base at V and 2 bases at J, with 9 bases between the two ends. The CDR3 loop spans 14 amino acids. The CDR3 loop is CASSLWAGNTEAFF. CDR3 DNA sequence: TGCGCCAGCAGCTTGTGGGCAGGTAACACTGAAGCTTTCTTT. The variable domain in full, completed from reference TRBV5-1 and TRBJ1-1, reads KAGVTQTPRYLIKTRGQQVTLSCSPISGHRSVSWYQQTPGQGLQFLFEYFSETQRNKGNFPGRFSGRQFSNSRSEMNVSTLELGDSALYLCASSLWAGNTEAFFGQGTRLTVV.

The J gene is TRBJ1-5, the V gene TRBV5-8; 8 bases fit TRBD1. The CDR3 runs to 16 residues. Germline V gene data show CDR1 as SGHTS and CDR2 as YDEGEE. After removal of 1 base from V and 5 bases from J, the junction contained 8 bases not matched to a gene. The CDR3 DNA follows: TGTGCCAGCAGCTTGCTGGAGGACAGGGTCGATCAGCCCCAGCATTTT. The encoded protein is CASSLLEDRVDQPQHF. Full variable domain (rest looked up from reference TRBV5-8 and TRBJ1-5): EAGVTQSPTHLIKTRGQQATLRCSPISGHTSVYWYQQALGLGLQFLLWYDEGEERNRGNFPPRFSGRQFPNYSSELNVNALELEDSALYLCASSLLEDRVDQPQHFGDGTRLSIL.

This chain joins TRBV7-6 and TRBJ1-1, with D possibly TRBD1 on 5 matching bases. The V gene lost 5 bases and the J gene lost 0 bases, with 13 bases spanning the gap. CDR3 length equals 15 residues. CDR1 and CDR2 from the germline V gene are SGHVS and FNYEAQ. This CDR3 reads CASSASGTVNTEAFF. CDR3 DNA: TGTGCCAGCAGCGCGTCCGGGACCGTGAACACTGAAGCTTTCTTT.

The chain carries TRBV2 and TRBJ2-7; D not certain. Germline CDR1 is SNHLY and CDR2 is FYNNEI. The CDR3 consists of 11 residues. V was cut by 4 bases and J by 6 bases, with 7 bases left in between. The CDR3 DNA is TGTGCCAGCAGTGTTTTGGGCGAGCAGTACTTC. Protein: CASSVLGEQYF.

The chain has TRBV19 and TRBJ2-3; TRBD1 matches 11 bases. The germline CDR1 and CDR2 sequences are LNHDA and SQIVND (reference sequence). V lost 6 bases, J lost 4 bases, and 3 bases stayed unmatched. The CDR3 spans 14 residues. As DNA, the CDR3 is TGTGCCAGTAGGGACAGGGGGCTGTCAGATACGCAGTATTTT. This sequence encodes CASRDRGLSDTQYF.

The chain is built from TRBV6-6 and TRBJ1-1; no definite D call. V was shortened by 1 base and J by 0 bases, with 6 bases between the two germline ends. The CDR3 length is 14 residues. Looked up from germline, CDR1 is MNHNY and CDR2 is SVGAGI (reference sequence). The CDR3 reads CASSYLQLNTEAFF. CDR3 bases: TGTGCCAGCAGTTACTTACAGTTGAACACTGAAGCTTTCTTT.

The rearrangement links TRBV10-3 to TRBJ2-2; perhaps TRBD2 as D (7 bases). The germline V gene encodes CDR1 ENHRY and CDR2 SYGVKD. The V and J ends lost 2 bases and 2 bases respectively, with 15 bases between them. This CDR3 spans 17 amino acids. CDR3 residues: CAISEAMGGLNTGELFF. In DNA form, the CDR3 reads TGTGCCATCAGTGAGGCGATGGGGGGGCTTAACACCGGGGAGCTGTTTTTT.

The chain links TRBV4-3 to TRBJ1-2; D possibly corresponds to TRBD1 (5 bases). CDR3 length equals 14 residues. Germline values: CDR1 LGHNA, CDR2 YSLEER. Trimming removed 6 bases from V and 4 bases from J, with 15 bases in between. CDR3: CASRPQGGSYGYTF. DNA for the CDR3: TGCGCCAGCAGGCCCCAGGGCGGCTCCTATGGCTACACCTTC.

This clone was detected once. The V and J genes are TRBV19 and TRBJ1-5; D not resolved. Trimming removed 3 bases from V and 4 bases from J, with 7 bases in between. The CDR3 is 13 residues long. Germline V CDR1 and CDR2: LNHDA, SQIVND (reference sequence). The CDR3 protein is CASSILQNQPQHF. In DNA, the CDR3 is TGTGCCAGTAGTATTTTACAGAATCAGCCCCAGCATTTT.

The chain combines TRBV4-2 with TRBJ2-2, with D perhaps matching TRBD1 or TRBD2 (6 bases each). Trimming left V 6 bases short and J 3 bases short, with 14 bases between. This CDR3 contains 15 residues. Germline values: CDR1 LGHNA, CDR2 YNFKEQ. The CDR3 DNA follows: TGTGCCAGCAGGAAAGGGGGACTGGACACCGGGGAGCTGTTTTTT. The encoded protein is CASRKGGLDTGELFF.

The V gene is TRBV2, the J gene TRBJ1-5; D remains ambiguous. Germline V CDR1 and CDR2: SNHLY, FYNNEI. The CDR3 is made up of 14 amino acids. Between the trimmed V and J ends, which lost 7 bases and 5 bases, there was a span of 15 bases. The CDR3 nucleotides read TGTGCCAGCACCCCCCTAGGGTCTGATCAGCCCCAGCATTTT. It translates to CASTPLGSDQPQHF. The complete variable domain, with remaining parts taken from reference TRBV2 and TRBJ1-5, reads EPEVTQTPSHQVTQMGQEVILRCVPISNHLYFYWYRQILGQKVEFLVSFYNNEISEKSEIFDDQFSVERPDGSNFTLKIRSTKLEDSAMYFCASTPLGSDQPQHFGDGTRLSIL.

V and J are TRBV5-6 and TRBJ2-5; TRBD1 matches at 7 bases. V gave up 6 bases and J gave up 5 bases; unmatched junction bases: 10. Germline V gene sequence: CDR1 SGHDT, CDR2 YYEEEE. The CDR3 is made up of 14 amino acids. CDR3 region: CASNKRGQGETQYF. The CDR3 nucleotides are TGTGCCAGCAACAAAAGGGGGCAGGGGGAGACCCAGTACTTC. Supplemented by reference TRBV5-6 and TRBJ2-5, the full variable domain reads DAGVTQSPTHLIKTRGQQVTLRCSPKSGHDTVSWYQQALGQGPQFIFQYYEEEERQRGNFPDRFSGHQFPNYSSELNVNALLLGDSALYLCASNKRGQGETQYFGPGTRLLVL.

The chain has TRBV6-6 and TRBJ1-5; 11 nucleotides line up with TRBD1. CDR1 MNHNY and CDR2 SVGAGI come from the germline V gene (reference sequence). This CDR3 spans 15 amino acids. J lost 11 bases, V lost 5 bases, and 11 bases had no gene match. The DNA for the CDR3 is TGTGCCAGCAGTCCGTGGACAGGGGGCATTTTGACCCAGCATTTT. This codes for CASSPWTGGILTQHF.

This clone has only one observation. The chain carries TRBV7-2 and TRBJ2-7; a possible D gene is TRBD2 (6 bases). Germline lookup yields CDR1 SGHTA and CDR2 FQGNSA. V was trimmed by 2 bases and J by 0 bases, leaving 11 bases between them. CDR3 length equals 15 residues. CDR3 sequence reads: CASSLQAGTSYEQYF. CDR3 in DNA: TGTGCCAGCAGCTTACAGGCGGGGACCTCCTACGAGCAGTACTTC.

The chain combines TRBV25-1 with TRBJ1-3; D unclear. This CDR3 has 13 residues. Germline CDR1 reads MGHDK; CDR2 reads SYGVNS. V gave up 3 bases and J gave up 0 bases, with 3 bases separating them. CDR3 protein: CASSDVSGNTIYF. Here the CDR3 DNA reads TGTGCCAGCAGTGATGTCTCTGGAAACACCATATATTTT.

This chain joins TRBV5-8 and TRBJ1-4; D is uncertain. V lost 1 base to trimming and J lost 5 bases, with 9 bases between them. Germline V lookup: CDR1 SGHTS, CDR2 YDEGEE. The CDR3 contains 14 residues. The CDR3 sequence: CASSLSRLNEKLFF. In DNA, the CDR3 is TGTGCCAGCAGCTTGAGCAGATTGAATGAAAAACTGTTTTTT.

CDR3 nucleotide sequence: TGTGCCAGCAGTTCCTTTCCGGGACAGGGTGGTGGCTACACCTTC. This encodes CASSSFPGQGGGYTF. The chain combines TRBV6-5 with TRBJ1-2; 9 nucleotides line up with TRBD1. V was clipped by 4 bases and J by 7 bases; unmatched bases: 10. The germline gives CDR1 MNHEY, CDR2 SVGAGI. The CDR3 runs 15 residues.

Only a few counts were recorded for this clone. The gene calls are TRBV3-1 (or the pseudogene TRBV3-2) and TRBJ2-7; D tentatively reads TRBD1 or TRBD2 (5 bases each). V lost 4 bases and J lost 12, with 19 bases in between. Germline V gene sequence: CDR1 LGHDT, CDR2 YNNKEL (reference sequence). The CDR3 length is 13 residues. This CDR3 reads CASSLSPGGVRYF. CDR3 bases: TGTGCCAGCAGCCTCTCCCCTGGGGGAGTTCGGTACTTC.

The chain links TRBV7-8 to TRBJ1-1; 7 bases are shared with TRBD1. After removal of 2 bases from V and 6 bases from J, the junction contained 6 bases not matched to a gene. The CDR3 extends over 14 amino acids. The germline gives CDR1 SGHVS, CDR2 FQNEAQ. CDR3 in DNA: TGTGCCAGCAGCTTAATCAGGGGGAGGGCTGAAGCTTTCTTT. Residues: CASSLIRGRAEAFF.